This T cell receptor (beta chain) was obtained from a study of shared clonotypes between healthy human individuals. Here immunoSEQ multiplex PCR was the method, and the copy in TCRdb shows in-frame clones only, minus some. The table includes over 950,000 clones, about 72% detected once. A word on this clone: Sequence at one end of the junction differs from germline and may be a read error.

The CDR3 is made up of 12 amino acids. Germline lookup yields CDR1 SGHNT and CDR2 YYREEE (reference sequence). The clonotype was recovered from a man aged 18-30 years in good health. Some clones in this sample may be carry-over from other donors' samples. The rearrangement uses TRBV5-4 and TRBJ1-4; D may be TRBD1 (5 bases). Material for sequencing was memory CD4+ T cells from PBMCs. The subset denotes: CD45RA-negative fraction. The CDR3 reads CASSTETGGGSF. The CDR3 DNA reads TGTGCCAGCAGCACTGAGACCGGGGGTGGTTCTTTT.